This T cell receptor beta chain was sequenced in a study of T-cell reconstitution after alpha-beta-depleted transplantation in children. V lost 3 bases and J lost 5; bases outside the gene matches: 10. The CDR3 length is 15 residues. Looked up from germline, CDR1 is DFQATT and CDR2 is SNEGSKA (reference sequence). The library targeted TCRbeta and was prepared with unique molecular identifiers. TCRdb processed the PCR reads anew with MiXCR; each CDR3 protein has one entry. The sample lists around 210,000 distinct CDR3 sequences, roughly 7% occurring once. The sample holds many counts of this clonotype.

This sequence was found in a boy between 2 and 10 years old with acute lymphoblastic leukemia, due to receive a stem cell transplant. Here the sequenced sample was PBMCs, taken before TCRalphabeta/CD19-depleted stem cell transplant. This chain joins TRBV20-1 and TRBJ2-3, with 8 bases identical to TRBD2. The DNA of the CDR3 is TGCAGTGCTAGTACCACTAGCGGCCTGCGAGATACGCAGTATTTT. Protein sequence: CSASTTSGLRDTQYF.